This T cell receptor (beta chain) was sequenced during a study of CD8+ T cells in alopecia areata. On the study more broadly: Once tofacitinib had been taken for 6 to 18 months, 6 months off drug followed. Notes on the study in general: Scalp sequencing captures resident alphabeta T cells of normal skin too. The study found higher clonality in lesional than normal scalp, especially in alopecia totalis/universalis. Tofacitinib significantly lowered scalp clonality and expanded CD8+ clones among the top 100.

A remark on this clone: The antigen is unknown.

Noted treatment: oral pan-JAK inhibitor, 5-10 mg twice daily. The CDR3 runs to 13 residues. CDR1 MNHEY and CDR2 SMNVEV come from the germline V gene (reference sequence). V gave up 7 bases and J gave up 6 bases, with 12 bases separating them. RNA was extracted and reverse transcribed into cDNA as the sequencing template. Assay: immunoSEQ multiplex PCR; the TCRdb copy retains only in-frame clones and omits some. The table includes about 200,000 clones, 35% to 40% detected once. The clonotype originates from a human donor with alopecia areata. Sequencing used CD4+ T cells sorted from blood, obtained at roughly week 30, from a patient treated with tofacitinib. The chain couples TRBV27 to TRBJ2-2, with D possibly matching TRBD2 (5 bases). Here the CDR3 reads CASTPRVAGELFF. CDR3 bases: TGTGCCAGCACCCCGAGGGTGGCCGGGGAGCTGTTTTTT.